A selection of T cell receptor beta chains follows, all from one sample in a study of shared clonotypes between healthy human individuals. Method: immunoSEQ multiplex PCR; TCRdb's copy keeps in-frame clones and lacks some. There are fewer than 500,000 clones in the sample; roughly 85% occur only once, and 9.5% to 15% lies in the top ten. Sequencing used PBMCs. The source of these receptors is a woman aged 40 to 50 in good health. Some clones in this sample may be carry-over from other donors' samples. Each CDR3 is given with its conserved first and last residue. The order of the fields is J gene, V gene, D gene, clone size, CDR3 protein, CDR3 DNA. D genes are given only for firm matches. Size values are once, few and many counts, or a class for expanded clones, and some rows have none.

j_call: TRBJ1-5
v_call: TRBV6-1
d_call: .
clone_size: .
cdr3_aa: CASRNTGLFGPQHF
cdr3_nt: TGTGCCAGCCGGAACACAGGACTCTTTGGGCCCCAGCATTTT

j_call: TRBJ2-7
v_call: TRBV2
d_call: TRBD2
clone_size: .
cdr3_aa: CASSEGGSYEQYF
cdr3_nt: TGTGCCAGCAGTGAGGGCGGGAGCTACGAGCAGTACTTC

j_call: TRBJ2-7
v_call: TRBV20-1
d_call: .
clone_size: .
cdr3_aa: CSGWDYEQYF
cdr3_nt: TGCAGTGGGTGGGACTACGAGCAGTACTTC

j_call: TRBJ2-3
v_call: TRBV11-2
d_call: .
clone_size: .
cdr3_aa: CASSWLRADTQYF
cdr3_nt: TGTGCCAGCAGCTGGCTGAGGGCAGATACGCAGTATTTT

j_call: TRBJ2-1
v_call: TRBV7-2
d_call: .
clone_size: once
cdr3_aa: CASSLDLNNEQFF
cdr3_nt: TGTGCCAGCAGCTTAGATCTGAACAATGAGCAGTTCTTC

j_call: TRBJ2-1
v_call: TRBV7-2
d_call: .
clone_size: .
cdr3_aa: CASSLEPGAGNEQFF
cdr3_nt: TGTGCCAGCAGCTTAGAACCAGGGGCGGGCAATGAGCAGTTCTTC

j_call: TRBJ1-2
v_call: TRBV23-1
d_call: .
clone_size: .
cdr3_aa: CASSRVQEIANYGYTF
cdr3_nt: TGCGCCAGCAGCCGAGTACAAGAGATTGCTAACTATGGCTACACCTTC

j_call: TRBJ2-1
v_call: TRBV4-3
d_call: .
clone_size: .
cdr3_aa: CASSQEIASLSYNEQFF
cdr3_nt: TGCGCCAGCAGCCAAGAGATCGCGTCCCTCTCCTACAATGAGCAGTTCTTC

j_call: TRBJ2-1
v_call: TRBV28
d_call: .
clone_size: .
cdr3_aa: CASSFESGYNEQFF
cdr3_nt: TGTGCCAGCAGTTTCGAGAGCGGTTACAATGAGCAGTTCTTC

j_call: TRBJ1-2
v_call: TRBV6-1
d_call: .
clone_size: .
cdr3_aa: CASSEALGANYGYTF
cdr3_nt: TGTGCCAGCAGTGAAGCGTTGGGGGCTAACTATGGCTACACCTTC

j_call: TRBJ2-6
v_call: TRBV27
d_call: .
clone_size: .
cdr3_aa: CASSLSPARSGANVLTF
cdr3_nt: TGTGCCAGCAGTTTATCCCCTGCGAGGTCCGGGGCCAACGTCCTGACTTTC

j_call: TRBJ2-5
v_call: TRBV5-1
d_call: .
clone_size: once
cdr3_aa: CASSTVYLEETQYF
cdr3_nt: TGCGCCAGCAGCACCGTATACCTGGAGGAGACCCAGTACTTC

j_call: TRBJ2-3
v_call: TRBV5-1
d_call: TRBD2
clone_size: .
cdr3_aa: CASSLGLAGVVDTQYF
cdr3_nt: TGCGCCAGCAGCTTGGGGCTAGCGGGAGTCGTGGATACGCAGTATTTT

j_call: TRBJ1-2
v_call: TRBV30
d_call: .
clone_size: few
cdr3_aa: CACTLGAAGYTF
cdr3_nt: TGTGCCTGCACCCTGGGGGCAGCTGGCTACACCTTC